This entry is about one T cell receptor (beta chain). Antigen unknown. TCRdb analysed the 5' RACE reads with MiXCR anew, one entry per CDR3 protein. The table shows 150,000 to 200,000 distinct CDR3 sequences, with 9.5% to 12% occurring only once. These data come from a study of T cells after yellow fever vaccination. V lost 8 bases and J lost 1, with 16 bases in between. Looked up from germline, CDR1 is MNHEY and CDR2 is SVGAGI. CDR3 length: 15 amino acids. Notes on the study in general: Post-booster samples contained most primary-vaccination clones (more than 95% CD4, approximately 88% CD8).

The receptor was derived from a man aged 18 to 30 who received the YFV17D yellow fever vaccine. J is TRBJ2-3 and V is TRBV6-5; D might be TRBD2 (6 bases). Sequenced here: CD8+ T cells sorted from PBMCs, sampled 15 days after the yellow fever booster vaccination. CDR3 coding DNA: TGTGCCAGCTCCACCGAAGGCGGGGGCACAGATACGCAGTATTTT. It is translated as CASSTEGGGTDTQYF.